The rows below give T cell receptor beta chains drawn from one sample of a study of PD-1 blockade in classical Hodgkin lymphoma. The data were produced by immunoSEQ multiplex PCR, yet TCRdb's version contains in-frame clones alone and is incomplete. The sample records under 9,500 clones, roughly 89% being singletons. The sample was peripheral blood mononuclear cells (PBMCs), taken before the fourth cycle of nivolumab. These receptors were obtained from a human donor with classical Hodgkin lymphoma. The CDR3 runs from the conserved cysteine through the conserved F or W. The order of the fields is J gene, V gene, clone size, D gene, CDR3 protein, CDR3 DNA. D genes are given only for firm matches. Clone size is shown for a subset of rows, as once, few, many or a class of expanded clone.

TRBJ1-2	TRBV7-9	-	TRBD1	CASSRTGEYGYTF	TGTGCCAGCAGCCGAACAGGGGAATATGGCTACACCTTC
TRBJ2-5	TRBV5-1	-	-	CASSLGGPNGAWETQYF	TGCGCCAGCAGCTTGGGGGGTCCAAATGGAGCATGGGAGACCCAGTACTTC
TRBJ2-5	TRBV9	few	TRBD2	CASSVEGLAGEETQYF	TGTGCCAGCAGCGTAGAAGGGCTAGCGGGAGAAGAGACCCAGTACTTC
TRBJ1-4	TRBV4-3	once	TRBD1	CASSHADRGREKLFF	TGCGCCAGCAGCCACGCGGACAGGGGAAGGGAAAAACTGTTTTTT
TRBJ2-7	TRBV10-1	-	-	CASRNDRYPYEQYF	TGCGCCAGCAGGAACGACAGGTACCCCTACGAGCAGTACTTC
TRBJ2-7	TRBV7-8	-	TRBD1	CASSFTGDSSQYF	TGTGCCAGCAGTTTTACCGGGGACAGCTCGCAGTACTTC
TRBJ1-2	TRBV5-1	few	TRBD1	CASSLGQGANYGYTF	TGCGCCAGCAGCTTGGGACAGGGAGCTAACTATGGCTACACCTTC
TRBJ2-2	TRBV10-3	-	TRBD2	CAISEIRLAGGRSGELFF	TGTGCCATCAGTGAAATTCGACTAGCGGGGGGGCGATCCGGGGAGCTGTTTTTT
TRBJ2-3	TRBV5-1	-	TRBD2	CASSSIAGAHTDTQYF	TGCGCCAGCAGCTCAATAGCGGGAGCTCACACAGATACGCAGTATTTT
TRBJ2-1	TRBV5-1	-	-	CASSLDGGPNEQFF	TGCGCCAGCAGCTTGGACGGAGGTCCCAATGAGCAGTTCTTC
TRBJ2-7	TRBV19	-	-	CATTLGGEQYF	TGTGCCACGACGCTTGGGGGCGAGCAGTACTTC
TRBJ2-2	TRBV29-1	-	-	CSVVRGQSNTGELFF	TGCAGCGTTGTGCGGGGGCAGTCGAACACCGGGGAGCTGTTTTTT
TRBJ1-5	TRBV21-1	-	-	CASSKCERRSNQPQHF	TGTGCCAGCAGCAAATGTGAACGGCGGAGCAATCAGCCCCAGCATTTT
TRBJ1-1	TRBV7-3	-	-	CASSTRTENTEAFF	TGCGCCAGCAGCACTCGGACAGAGAACACTGAAGCTTTCTTT
TRBJ2-5	TRBV7-2	-	TRBD1	CASSLEGTAQETQYF	TGTGCCAGCAGCTTAGAGGGGACAGCCCAAGAGACCCAGTACTTC